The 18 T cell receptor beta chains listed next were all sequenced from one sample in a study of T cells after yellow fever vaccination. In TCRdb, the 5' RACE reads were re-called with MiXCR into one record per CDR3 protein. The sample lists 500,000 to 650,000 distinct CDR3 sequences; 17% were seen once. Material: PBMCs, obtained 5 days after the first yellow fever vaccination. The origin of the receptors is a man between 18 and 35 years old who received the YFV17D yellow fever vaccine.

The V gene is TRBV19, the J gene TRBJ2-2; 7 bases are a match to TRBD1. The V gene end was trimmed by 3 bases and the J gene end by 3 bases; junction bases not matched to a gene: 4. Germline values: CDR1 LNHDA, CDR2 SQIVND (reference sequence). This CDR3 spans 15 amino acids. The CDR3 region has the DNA TGTGCCAGTAGTATTACAGGGGTGGACACCGGGGAGCTGTTTTTT. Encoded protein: CASSITGVDTGELFF.

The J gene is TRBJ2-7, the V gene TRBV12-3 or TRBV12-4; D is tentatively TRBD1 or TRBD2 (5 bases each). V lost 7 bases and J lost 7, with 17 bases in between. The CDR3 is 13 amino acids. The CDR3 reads CASITPAWGEQYF. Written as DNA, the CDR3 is TGTGCCAGCATCACACCCGCCTGGGGGGAGCAGTACTTC.

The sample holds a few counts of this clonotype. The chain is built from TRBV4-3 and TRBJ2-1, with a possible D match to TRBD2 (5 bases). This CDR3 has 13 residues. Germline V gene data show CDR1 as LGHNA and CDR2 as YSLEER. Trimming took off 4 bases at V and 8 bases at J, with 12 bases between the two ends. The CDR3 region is CASSPYSGYEQFF. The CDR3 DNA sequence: TGCGCCAGCAGCCCGTATTCGGGGTATGAGCAGTTCTTC.

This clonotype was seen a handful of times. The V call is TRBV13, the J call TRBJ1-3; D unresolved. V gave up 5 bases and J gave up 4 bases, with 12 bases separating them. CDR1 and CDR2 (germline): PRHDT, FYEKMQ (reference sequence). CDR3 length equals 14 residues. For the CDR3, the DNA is TGTGCCAGCAGCGTTATGGCGGCAGGAAACACCATATATTTT. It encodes CASSVMAAGNTIYF.

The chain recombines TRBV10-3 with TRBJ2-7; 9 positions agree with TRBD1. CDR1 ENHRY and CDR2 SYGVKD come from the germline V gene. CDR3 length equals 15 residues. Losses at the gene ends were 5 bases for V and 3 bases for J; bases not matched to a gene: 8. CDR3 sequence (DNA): TGTGCCATCAGTACCGGACAGGGGAACGTCTACGAGCAGTACGTC. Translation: CAISTGQGNVYEQYV.

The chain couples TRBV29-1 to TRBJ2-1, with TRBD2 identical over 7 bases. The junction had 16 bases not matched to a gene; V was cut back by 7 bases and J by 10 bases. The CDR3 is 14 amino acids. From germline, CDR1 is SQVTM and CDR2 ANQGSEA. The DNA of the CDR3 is TGCAGCGCCCGGCTAGCGGAGGGGCTAGAGGAGCAGTTCTTC. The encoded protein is CSARLAEGLEEQFF.

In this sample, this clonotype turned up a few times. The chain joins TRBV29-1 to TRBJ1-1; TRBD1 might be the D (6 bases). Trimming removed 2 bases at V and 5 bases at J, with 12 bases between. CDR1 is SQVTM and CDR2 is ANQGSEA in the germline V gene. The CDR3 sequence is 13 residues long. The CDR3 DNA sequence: TGCAGCGTTGAAACAGGGCAGGGGACTGAAGCTTTCTTT. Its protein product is CSVETGQGTEAFF.

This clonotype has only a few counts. The CDR3: CASSLFRGTAEAFF. The CDR3 region has the DNA TGTGCCAGCAGCTTGTTTCGGGGAACGGCTGAAGCTTTCTTT. The chain links TRBV5-8 to TRBJ1-1, with D uncertain. Germline values: CDR1 SGHTS, CDR2 YDEGEE. This CDR3 is 14 amino acids long. The V gene lost 1 base and the J gene lost 6 bases, with 13 bases spanning the gap.

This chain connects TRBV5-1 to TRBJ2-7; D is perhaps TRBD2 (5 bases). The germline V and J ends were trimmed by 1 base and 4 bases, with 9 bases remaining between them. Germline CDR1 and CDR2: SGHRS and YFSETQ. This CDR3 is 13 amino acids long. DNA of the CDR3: TGCGCCAGCAGCTTGTGGGGAGATTACGAGCAGTACGTC. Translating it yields CASSLWGDYEQYV.

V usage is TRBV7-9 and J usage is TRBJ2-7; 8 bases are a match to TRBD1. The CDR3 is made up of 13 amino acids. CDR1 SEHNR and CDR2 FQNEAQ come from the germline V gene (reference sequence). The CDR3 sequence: CASSGPDRAEWDV. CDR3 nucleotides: TGTGCCAGCAGCGGCCCGGACAGGGCCGAGTGGGACGTC.

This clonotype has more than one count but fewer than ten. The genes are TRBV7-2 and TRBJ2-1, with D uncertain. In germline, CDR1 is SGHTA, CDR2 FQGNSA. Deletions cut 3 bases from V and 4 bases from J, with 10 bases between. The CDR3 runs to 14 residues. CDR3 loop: CASSFAWGYNEQFF. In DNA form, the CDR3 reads TGTGCCAGCAGCTTCGCTTGGGGTTACAATGAGCAGTTCTTC.

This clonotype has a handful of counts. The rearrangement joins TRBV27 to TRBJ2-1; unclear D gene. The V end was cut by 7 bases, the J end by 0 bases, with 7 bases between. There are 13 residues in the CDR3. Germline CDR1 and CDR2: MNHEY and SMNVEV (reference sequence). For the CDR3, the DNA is TGTGCCAGCACCAGCGCCTCCTACAATGAGCAGTTCTTC. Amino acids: CASTSASYNEQFF.

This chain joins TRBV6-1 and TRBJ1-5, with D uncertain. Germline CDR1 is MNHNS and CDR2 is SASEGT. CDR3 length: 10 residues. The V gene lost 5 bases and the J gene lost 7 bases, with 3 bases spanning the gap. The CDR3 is CASSIQPQHF. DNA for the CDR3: TGTGCCAGCAGTATACAGCCCCAGCATTTT.

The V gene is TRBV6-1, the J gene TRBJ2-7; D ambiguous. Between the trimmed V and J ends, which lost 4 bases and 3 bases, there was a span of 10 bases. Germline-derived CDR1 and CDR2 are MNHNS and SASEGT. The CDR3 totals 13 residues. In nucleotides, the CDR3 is TGTGCCAGCAGTGGAGCCAGGCTCTACGAGCAGTACTTC. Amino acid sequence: CASSGARLYEQYF.

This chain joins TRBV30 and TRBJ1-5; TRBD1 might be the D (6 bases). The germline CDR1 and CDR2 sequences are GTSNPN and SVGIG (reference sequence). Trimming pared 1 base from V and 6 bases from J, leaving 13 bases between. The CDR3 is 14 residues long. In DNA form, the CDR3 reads TGTGCCTGGAGTGCAACCACACAGGGTCAGCCCCAGCATTTT. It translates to CAWSATTQGQPQHF.

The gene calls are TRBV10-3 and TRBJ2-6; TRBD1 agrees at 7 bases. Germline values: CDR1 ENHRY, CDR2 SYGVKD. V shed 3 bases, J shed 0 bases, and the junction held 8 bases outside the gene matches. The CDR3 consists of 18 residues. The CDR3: CAISDTNPGGSGANVLTF. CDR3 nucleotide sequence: TGTGCCATCAGTGACACTAACCCAGGGGGCTCTGGGGCCAACGTCCTGACTTTC.

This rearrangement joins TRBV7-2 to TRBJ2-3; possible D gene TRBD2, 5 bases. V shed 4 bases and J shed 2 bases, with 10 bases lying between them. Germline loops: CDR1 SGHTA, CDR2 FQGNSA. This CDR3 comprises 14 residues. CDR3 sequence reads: CASSSGLFTDTQYF. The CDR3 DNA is TGTGCCAGCAGCTCCGGACTGTTCACAGATACGCAGTATTTT.

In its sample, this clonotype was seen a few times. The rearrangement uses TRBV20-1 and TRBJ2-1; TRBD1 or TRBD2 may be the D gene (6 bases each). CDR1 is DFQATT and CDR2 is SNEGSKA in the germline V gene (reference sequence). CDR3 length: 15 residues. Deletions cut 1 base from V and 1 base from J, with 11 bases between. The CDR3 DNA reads TGCAGTGCTAGAGGGACAGCGGGTTCCTACAATGAGCAGTTCTTC. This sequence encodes CSARGTAGSYNEQFF.